This TCR beta chain appears in the sequencing data of a study of regulatory T cells in long-lasting Graves disease (dated by TCRdb to the early 2020s). Concerning the study at large: Persistent Graves' disease meant more than 5 years of antithyroid drug treatment with TSH receptor autoantibodies that stayed positive. Persistent Graves' disease patients were compared with newly diagnosed Graves' disease patients by peripheral blood TCR sequencing and RNA sequencing. The study took place in China and was registered as a clinical trial. A total of roughly 35 samples underwent TCR sequencing: 13 from persistent and about 20 from newly diagnosed Graves' disease patients. On average, persistent Graves' disease patients in the clinical cohort had been on antithyroid drugs for about 9.3 years.

The study at large found these results: Persistent disease showed preferential use of TRBV28, TRBJ1-2 and TRBJ2-5, whereas newly diagnosed disease favored TRBV20-1 and TRBJ2-1. As a limitation, the authors acknowledged that the small sample size may reduce accuracy. Only peripheral blood was studied, because thyroid tissue, the primary lesion, was inaccessible. Sequencing and analysis were limited to the TCR beta chain. Persistent patients shared more public clonotypes among themselves (fewer than 3,000) than newly diagnosed patients did (nearly 1,000). Compared with newly diagnosed patients, persistent Graves' disease patients had lower TCR Shannon entropy and fewer highly expanded clones, which suggests clonal expansion.

This specimen's time point label, interpreted: persistent/refractory GD, antithyroid drugs over 5 years with positive TRAb. RNA was extracted from PBMCs in TRIzol for both TCR sequencing and RNA sequencing. Graves' disease was diagnosed according to American Thyroid Association guidelines. The patients came from an endocrinology department in Xi'an, China. From each patient, approximately 10 milliliters of peripheral blood was collected into an EDTA anticoagulant tube. Ficoll Paque Plus density gradient separation was used to isolate PBMCs, and no further T cell sorting was performed. An Agilent 2100 Bioanalyzer and agarose gel were used to assess RNA quality, and a NanoDrop 2000 was used to measure RNA concentration. The CDR3 contains 16 residues, cysteine and phenylalanine counted. The sequence is cut down to CDR3 DNA, 48 bases in frame from base 1. The germline V gene (reference sequence) provides CDR1 MNHEY and CDR2 SMNVEV.

Library method: multiplex PCR. The sample was run on an Illumina HiSeq 4000. iRepertoire HTBI primers and Arm-PCR amplification of CDR3 regions were used to construct TCR beta libraries. Before sequencing, the PCR products underwent gel purification. In the source study's methods: Gene usage analysis of CDR3 amino acid clonotypes relied on the approximately 62 TRBV and about 13 TRBJ segments identified across samples. COPE and FqMerger were used to merge the filtered high-quality paired reads into contigs. Contigs were aligned with BLAST to IMGT TRBV, TRBD and TRBJ reference genes, and CDR3 was defined per IMGT. Any clonotype with a frequency above 0.1% was classified as a highly expanded clone. Shannon entropy was used to measure repertoire diversity, and the Gini coefficient was used to measure V-J evenness. Public clonotypes were defined as clonotypes shared by more than one individual. In-frame beta chains were kept once TCRdb had trimmed the public reads at Q25 with fastp and called clones with MiXCR. Identical CDR3 protein sequences are pooled into one entry, listed with their most common genes and DNA. In this record, the V and J calls reflect TCRdb's handling and not the investigators' own analysis. This sample holds approximately 400,000 distinct CDR3 sequences; more than 20% were observed only once. The ten biggest clones cover around 20% of the sample.

This clonotype was seen just once. Its antigen remains undetermined. This could be a read error, since a much larger clone is one nucleotide away. The chain is made from TRBV27 and TRBJ2-7; a tentative D match to TRBD1 spans 6 bases. The sequencing used peripheral blood mononuclear cells (PBMCs), collected when the disease was refractory, from a patient treated with antithyroid drugs. This sequence was found in a female donor with Graves disease. The sequenced DNA is TGTGCCAGCAGTTTATCGGCAGGGGTACTCTCCTACGAGCAGCACTTC. Translated, this is CASSLSAGVLSYEQHF.